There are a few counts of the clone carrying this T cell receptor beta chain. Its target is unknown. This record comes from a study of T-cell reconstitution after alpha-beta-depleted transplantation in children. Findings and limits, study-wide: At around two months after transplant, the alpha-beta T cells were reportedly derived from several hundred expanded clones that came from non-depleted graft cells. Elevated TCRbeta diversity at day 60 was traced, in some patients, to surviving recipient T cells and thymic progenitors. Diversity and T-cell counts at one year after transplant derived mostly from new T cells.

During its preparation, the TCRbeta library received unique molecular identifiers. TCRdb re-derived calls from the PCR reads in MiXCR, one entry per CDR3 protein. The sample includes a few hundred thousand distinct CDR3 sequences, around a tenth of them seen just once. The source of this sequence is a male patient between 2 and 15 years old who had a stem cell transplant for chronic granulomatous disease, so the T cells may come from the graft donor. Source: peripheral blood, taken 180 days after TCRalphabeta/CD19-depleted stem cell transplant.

This chain's CDR3 is CASSLYVFQGGNEQFF. As DNA, the CDR3 is TGCGCCAGCAGCTTGTATGTTTTCCAGGGGGGCAATGAGCAGTTCTTC. The gene calls are TRBV5-1 and TRBJ2-1, with a weak D call TRBD1 (7 bases). The CDR3 length is 16 residues. The ends were cut back, 1 base at V and 6 bases at J, with 17 bases in the middle. CDR1 SGHRS and CDR2 YFSETQ come from the germline V gene.